What follows are 32 T cell receptor beta chains derived from one specimen sequenced in a study of cytomegalovirus exposure and HLA in healthy donors. The PCR had 60 Vbeta and 13 Jbeta primers. Repertoires were generated with immunoSEQ multiplex PCR, while TCRdb's copy carries only in-frame clones and drops some. This sample yields 75,000 to 100,000 clones, of which just under 80% are seen a single time; 7.3% belongs to the top ten. Material: PBMCs. The receptor set was obtained from a man aged 30-40 years in good health and CMV-seronegative.

A few counts support this clone. This chain links TRBV11-2 with TRBJ2-3; the D gene is possibly TRBD1 (6 bases). CDR3 length: 16 amino acids. Germline-derived CDR1 and CDR2 are SGHAT and FQNNGV. V lost 2 bases and J 2 bases, leaving 14 bases between the germline ends. The CDR3 spells CASSLRGGVNTDTQYF. The CDR3 DNA is TGTGCCAGCAGCTTACGAGGGGGAGTGAACACAGATACGCAGTATTTT.

V is TRBV19 and J is TRBJ1-2; 8 bases fit TRBD1. The CDR3 length is 14 residues. With V trimmed by 6 bases and J by 5 bases, 8 bases remained unmatched. CDR1 LNHDA and CDR2 SQIVND come from the germline V gene (reference sequence). The CDR3 loop reads CASSGDRITYGYTF. CDR3 sequence (DNA): TGTGCCAGTAGCGGGGACAGGATTACTTATGGCTACACCTTC.

The chain couples TRBV5-1 to TRBJ2-1, with TRBD2 matching 11 bases. The junction had 6 bases not matched to a gene; V was cut back by 0 bases and J by 7 bases. CDR1 and CDR2 from the germline V gene are SGHRS and YFSETQ. The CDR3 totals 16 residues. CDR3 residues: CASSLAGTSGLNEQFF. CDR3 nucleotides: TGCGCCAGCAGCTTGGCAGGGACTAGCGGACTTAATGAGCAGTTCTTC.

V usage is TRBV30 and J usage is TRBJ2-7, with 15 bases aligning to TRBD2. V gave up 2 bases and J gave up 0 bases; unmatched junction bases: 11. Germline V gene data show CDR1 as GTSNPN and CDR2 as SVGIG (reference sequence). The CDR3 spans 19 residues. The CDR3 loop is CAWSTGGLAGGLVSYEQYF. CDR3 bases: TGTGCCTGGAGTACCGGGGGACTAGCGGGAGGCTTGGTCTCCTACGAGCAGTACTTC.

The CDR3 region is CAWRHSSGNTIYF. In nucleotides, the CDR3 is TGTGCCTGGAGACACAGCTCTGGAAACACCATATATTTT. The chain links TRBV30 to TRBJ1-3, with no clear D. This CDR3 is 13 amino acids long. Trimming cost V 3 bases and J 0 bases, with 6 bases left between them. The germline V gene has CDR1 GTSNPN and CDR2 SVGIG (reference sequence).

The V call is TRBV12-5, the J call TRBJ2-3, with 7 bases aligning to TRBD1. The CDR3 totals 16 residues. Trimming removed 4 bases from V and 0 bases from J; junction bases left unmatched: 7. From germline, CDR1 is LGHNT and CDR2 FRNRAP. CDR3 sequence reads: CASGYAGTVSTDTQYF. CDR3 coding DNA: TGTGCTAGTGGTTATGCCGGGACAGTAAGCACAGATACGCAGTATTTT.

The chain links TRBV9 to TRBJ1-1; D gene ambiguous. Germline V gene lookup returns CDR1 SGDLS and CDR2 YYNGEE. Trimming cost V 4 bases and J 6 bases, with 10 bases left between them. CDR3 length equals 12 residues. CDR3 protein: CASSPQVSEAFF. The CDR3 region has the DNA TGTGCCAGCAGCCCCCAGGTATCTGAAGCTTTCTTT.

The V gene is TRBV7-9, the J gene TRBJ2-1; no clear D. The germline V gene encodes CDR1 SEHNR and CDR2 FQNEAQ (reference sequence). This CDR3 region has 14 residues. The V end lost 4 bases, the J end lost 7 bases, and 14 bases lay between the germline ends. The CDR3 DNA is TGTGCCAGCAGCTCATCCGTGTCAACAAATGAGCAGTTCTTC. As protein: CASSSSVSTNEQFF. Full variable domain (remainder filled in from reference TRBV7-9 and TRBJ2-1): DTGVSQNPRHKITKRGQNVTFRCDPISEHNRLYWYRQTLGQGPEFLTYFQNEAQLEKSRLLSDRFSAERPKGSFSTLEIQRTEQGDSAMYLCASSSSVSTNEQFFGPGTRLTVL.

This clone has a single count. The chain links TRBV30 to TRBJ2-1, with D hard to call. Trimming took 0 bases from V and 9 from J, leaving 6 bases between them. The CDR3 covers 11 residues. CDR1 is GTSNPN, CDR2 SVGIG, per germline (reference sequence). The CDR3 DNA is TGTGCCTGGAGTGTATCTGTTGAGCAGTTCTTC. It is translated as CAWSVSVEQFF. Looking up the rest from reference TRBV30 and TRBJ2-1 gives the full variable domain: SQTIHQWPATLVQPVGSPLSLECTVEGTSNPNLYWYRQAAGRGLQLLFYSVGIGQISSEVPQNLSASRPQDRQFILSSKKLLLSDSGFYLCAWSVSVEQFFGPGTRLTVL.

The chain recombines TRBV4-1 with TRBJ1-3, with D possibly TRBD1 on 6 matching bases. The CDR3 is 16 amino acids. Germline CDR1 and CDR2: MGHRA and YSYEKL. Deletions cut 4 bases from V and 2 bases from J, with 15 bases between. The CDR3 loop is CASSPQQGPPGNTIYF. The CDR3 DNA sequence: TGCGCCAGCAGCCCCCAACAGGGACCCCCTGGAAACACCATATATTTT.

For the CDR3, the DNA is TGCAGTGTCTCCAGGGAGGGTGGCTACACCTTC. Encoded protein: CSVSREGGYTF. V usage is TRBV20-1 and J usage is TRBJ1-2; D possibly corresponds to TRBD1 (5 bases). The CDR3 runs 11 residues. The V end was cut by 7 bases, the J end by 7 bases, with 13 bases between. Germline assignment: CDR1 DFQATT and CDR2 SNEGSKA (reference sequence).

This chain joins TRBV6-1 and TRBJ2-1; 8 positions agree with TRBD2. CDR3 size: 14 residues. Germline trimming cut 5 bases from V and 6 bases from J; bases unmatched to any gene: 6. Per the germline V gene, CDR1 is MNHNS and CDR2 is SASEGT. CDR3 in DNA: TGTGCCAGCAGTTCGGGACTAGGGATCAATGAGCAGTTCTTC. Residues: CASSSGLGINEQFF.

This rearrangement joins TRBV25-1 to TRBJ2-3, with 11 positions matching TRBD2. The J segment lost 2 bases and the V segment lost 5 bases, leaving 3 bases of the junction unmatched. CDR1 MGHDK and CDR2 SYGVNS come from the germline V gene. This CDR3 is 15 amino acids long. CDR3 coding DNA: TGTGCCAGCAGTTCTAGCGGGAGGACCACAGATACGCAGTATTTT. Its translation is CASSSSGRTTDTQYF.

For this clone: An end of the junction does not agree with germline; a read error may underlie this. The chain links TRBV28 to TRBJ1-5, with TRBD1 identical over 9 bases. The CDR3 sequence is 18 residues long. CDR1 MDHEN and CDR2 SYDVKM come from the germline V gene. CDR3 loop: CASSSYPIMGQGYQLQHF. As DNA, the CDR3 is TGTGCCAGCAGTTCCTACCCAATCATGGGACAGGGATATCAGCTCCAGCATTTT.

This sequence joins TRBV18 and TRBJ1-1, with 9 bases aligning to TRBD1. From germline, CDR1 is KGHSH and CDR2 LQKENI. V dropped 0 bases and J dropped 6; count of bases not matched to a gene: 5. This CDR3 has 15 amino acids. The CDR3 region is CASSPPSDRGSEAFF. The CDR3 DNA reads TGTGCCAGCTCACCACCCTCGGACAGGGGCTCTGAAGCTTTCTTT.

The chain joins TRBV9 to TRBJ1-1; 7 nucleotides match TRBD1. Germline V lookup: CDR1 SGDLS, CDR2 YYNGEE. Trimming cost V 0 bases and J 11 bases; bases outside gene matches: 7. This CDR3 is 13 amino acids long. CDR3 residues: CASSVGRQGEAFF. CDR3 nucleotides: TGTGCCAGCAGCGTAGGTCGGCAGGGGGAGGCTTTCTTT.

This clone came up a few times. V gene TRBV19 combines with J gene TRBJ1-5; 8 bases are a match to TRBD1. The V gene end was trimmed by 5 bases and the J gene end by 3 bases; junction bases not matched to a gene: 12. Germline CDR1 is LNHDA and CDR2 is SQIVND (reference sequence). The CDR3 is 17 amino acids. CDR3 nucleotides: TGTGCCAGTAGTTCGGAGGGGGGACAGGTCCTCAATCAGCCCCAGCATTTT. Its protein product is CASSSEGGQVLNQPQHF.

This clone was recorded a few times. V usage is TRBV4-2 and J usage is TRBJ2-1; TRBD2 aligns across 12 bases. Trimming cost V 1 base and J 9 bases; bases outside gene matches: 4. There are 15 residues in the CDR3. Germline V gene sequence: CDR1 LGHNA, CDR2 YNFKEQ. CDR3 sequence reads: CASSQGLAGDTEQFF. The CDR3 region has the DNA TGTGCCAGCAGCCAAGGACTAGCGGGAGACACTGAGCAGTTCTTC.

This chain joins TRBV9 and TRBJ1-3; perhaps TRBD1 as D (6 bases). Germline V gene sequence: CDR1 SGDLS, CDR2 YYNGEE. The CDR3 is 13 amino acids. V shed 4 bases and J shed 6 bases, with 11 bases lying between them. This chain's CDR3 is CASSTWTANTIYF. Written as DNA, the CDR3 is TGTGCCAGCAGCACCTGGACAGCAAACACCATATATTTT.

The chain is built from TRBV4-2 and TRBJ2-3; a possible D gene is TRBD1 (5 bases). The CDR3 has 16 amino acids. Trimming removed 2 bases at V and 1 base at J, with 13 bases between. From germline, CDR1 is LGHNA and CDR2 YNFKEQ. CDR3 DNA: TGTGCCAGCAGCCAAACTTCTGACAGCCGCACAGATACGCAGTATTTT. Its protein is CASSQTSDSRTDTQYF.

This chain joins TRBV18 and TRBJ1-3; D not certain. CDR3 length: 14 amino acids. CDR1 and CDR2 from the germline V gene are KGHSH and LQKENI. Between the trimmed V and J ends, which lost 3 bases and 8 bases, there was a span of 14 bases. Written as DNA, the CDR3 is TGTGCCAGCTCACCGGAGGCCACAATGCACACCATATATTTT. This gives the protein CASSPEATMHTIYF.

This rearrangement joins TRBV10-2 to TRBJ2-2; the D gene is possibly TRBD1 (5 bases). Trimming shortened V by 5 bases and J by 0 bases, and 7 bases separated the two germline ends. This CDR3 comprises 14 residues. Per the germline V gene, CDR1 is WSHSY and CDR2 is SAAADI. The CDR3 reads CASSRTTNTGELFF. CDR3 coding DNA: TGCGCCAGCAGTAGGACAACGAACACCGGGGAGCTGTTTTTT.

V is TRBV7-9 and J is TRBJ2-7, with a possible D match to TRBD1 (5 bases). Germline-derived CDR1 and CDR2 are SEHNR and FQNEAQ (reference sequence). The CDR3 covers 15 residues. Trimming stripped 1 base from V and 0 bases from J, with 10 bases between. The CDR3 coding sequence is TGTGCCAGCAGCTTAGTAAGTGGACACTCCTACGAGCAGTACTTC. Translation gives CASSLVSGHSYEQYF.

The chain is built from TRBV7-6 and TRBJ2-5, with D possibly being TRBD2 (6 bases). Germline CDR1 and CDR2: SGHVS and FNYEAQ. The CDR3 contains 13 residues. The V gene lost 6 bases and the J gene lost 3 bases, with 11 bases spanning the gap. This CDR3 reads CASRGGSEETQYF. The CDR3 DNA sequence: TGTGCCAGCAGGGGGGGTAGCGAAGAGACCCAGTACTTC.

This rearrangement joins TRBV7-3 to TRBJ2-1; a weak D match, TRBD1 (6 bases). This CDR3 region has 13 residues. The V end lost 2 bases, the J end lost 9 bases, and 11 bases lay between the germline ends. Germline V gene lookup returns CDR1 SGHTA and CDR2 FQGTGA. CDR3 DNA: TGTGCCAGCAGCTTATCAGGGGTGGGTGAGCAGTTCTTC. It encodes CASSLSGVGEQFF.

The V call is TRBV6-1, the J call TRBJ2-1, with 10 bases matching TRBD1. Germline trimming cut 0 bases from V and 8 bases from J; bases unmatched to any gene: 7. The CDR3 extends over 16 amino acids. Germline-derived CDR1 and CDR2 are MNHNS and SASEGT. CDR3 in amino acids: CASSEAIGTGVHEQFF. CDR3 DNA: TGTGCCAGCAGTGAAGCCATCGGGACAGGGGTACATGAGCAGTTCTTC.

The chain recombines TRBV18 with TRBJ2-1, with D maybe TRBD2 (5 bases). Trimming cost V 5 bases and J 0 bases, with 14 bases left between them. The CDR3 totals 16 residues. From germline, CDR1 is KGHSH and CDR2 LQKENI. CDR3 sequence: CASSILDSSSYNEQFF. The CDR3 DNA reads TGTGCCAGCTCAATCCTGGACTCGAGCTCCTACAATGAGCAGTTCTTC.

The rearrangement uses TRBV6-1 and TRBJ1-5; 12 positions match TRBD1. Germline V gene data show CDR1 as MNHNS and CDR2 as SASEGT. The CDR3 has 20 amino acids. V was clipped by 2 bases and J by 0 bases; unmatched bases: 11. CDR3 amino acids: CASSERMPGQGAYSNQPQHF. DNA of the CDR3: TGTGCCAGCAGTGAACGCATGCCGGGACAGGGGGCCTATAGCAATCAGCCCCAGCATTTT.

The chain links TRBV27 to TRBJ1-6; a weak D match, TRBD1 (6 bases). V lost 6 bases and J 5 bases, leaving 14 bases between the germline ends. Germline V gene lookup returns CDR1 MNHEY and CDR2 SMNVEV (reference sequence). This CDR3 is built from 15 residues. CDR3 loop: CASRATGHHNSPLHF. The CDR3 DNA is TGTGCCAGCAGAGCGACGGGACACCATAATTCACCCCTCCACTTT.

A single count supports this clone. The chain links TRBV7-2 to TRBJ2-7; 11 bases align to TRBD2. The CDR3 runs 17 residues. Germline trimming cut 5 bases from V and 7 bases from J; bases unmatched to any gene: 16. Germline V CDR1 and CDR2: SGHTA, FQGNSA. The CDR3 spells CASSRTSGRLLAGEQYF. For the CDR3, the DNA is TGTGCCAGCAGCCGAACTAGCGGGAGACTTTTAGCGGGAGAGCAGTACTTC.

The chain employs TRBV19 and TRBJ1-6; D perhaps matches TRBD1 (6 bases). In germline, CDR1 is LNHDA, CDR2 SQIVND (reference sequence). V lost 5 bases and J 4 bases, leaving 15 bases between the germline ends. The CDR3 runs to 16 residues. CDR3 coding DNA: TGTGCCAGTAGTCTAACTCTACAGGGATATAATTCACCCCTCCACTTT. Protein sequence: CASSLTLQGYNSPLHF.

The chain couples TRBV5-4 to TRBJ2-2, with D tentatively TRBD2 (6 bases). Per the germline V gene, CDR1 is SGHNT and CDR2 is YYREEE (reference sequence). CDR3 length equals 17 residues. Trimming left V 3 bases short and J 0 bases short, with 15 bases between. CDR3 sequence reads: CASSYLRDSANTGELFF. CDR3 bases: TGTGCCAGCAGCTACCTCCGGGACTCCGCGAACACCGGGGAGCTGTTTTTT.